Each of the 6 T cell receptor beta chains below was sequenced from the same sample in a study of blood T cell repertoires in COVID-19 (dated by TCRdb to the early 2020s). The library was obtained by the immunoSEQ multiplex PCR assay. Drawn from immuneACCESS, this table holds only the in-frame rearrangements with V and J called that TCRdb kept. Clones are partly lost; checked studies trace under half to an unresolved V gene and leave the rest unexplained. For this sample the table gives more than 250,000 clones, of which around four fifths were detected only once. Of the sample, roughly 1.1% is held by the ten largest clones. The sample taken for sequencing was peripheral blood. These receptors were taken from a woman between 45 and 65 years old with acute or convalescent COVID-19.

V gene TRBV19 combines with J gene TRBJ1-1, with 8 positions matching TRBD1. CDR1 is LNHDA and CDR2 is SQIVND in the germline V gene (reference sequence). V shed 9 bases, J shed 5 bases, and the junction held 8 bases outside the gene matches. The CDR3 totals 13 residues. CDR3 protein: CASYHRGRTEAFF. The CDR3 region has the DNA TGTGCCAGCTACCACAGGGGGAGGACTGAAGCTTTCTTT.

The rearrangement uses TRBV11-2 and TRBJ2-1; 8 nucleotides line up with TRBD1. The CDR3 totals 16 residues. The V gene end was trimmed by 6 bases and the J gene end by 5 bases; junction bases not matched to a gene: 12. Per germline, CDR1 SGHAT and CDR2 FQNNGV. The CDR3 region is CASRPTGASGHNEQFF. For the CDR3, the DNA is TGTGCCAGCAGACCGACAGGGGCTAGTGGGCACAATGAGCAGTTCTTC.

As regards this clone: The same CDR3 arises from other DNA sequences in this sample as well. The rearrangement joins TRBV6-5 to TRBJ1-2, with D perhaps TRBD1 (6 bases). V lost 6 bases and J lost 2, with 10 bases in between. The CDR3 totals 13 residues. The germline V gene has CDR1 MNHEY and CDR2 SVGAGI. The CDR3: CASRFDRNYGYTF. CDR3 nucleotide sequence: TGTGCCAGCAGATTTGACAGGAACTATGGCTACACCTTC.

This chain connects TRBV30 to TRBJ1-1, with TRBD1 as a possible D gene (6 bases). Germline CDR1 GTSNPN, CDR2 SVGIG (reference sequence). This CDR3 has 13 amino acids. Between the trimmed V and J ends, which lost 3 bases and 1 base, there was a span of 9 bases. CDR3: CAWSPRGNTEAFF. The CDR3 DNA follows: TGTGCCTGGAGCCCCAGGGGGAACACTGAAGCTTTCTTT.

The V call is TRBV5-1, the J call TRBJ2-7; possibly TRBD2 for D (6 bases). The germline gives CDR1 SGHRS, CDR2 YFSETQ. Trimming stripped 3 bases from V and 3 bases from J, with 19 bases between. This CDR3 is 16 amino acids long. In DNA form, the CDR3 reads TGCGCCAGCAGCTCGTCTCCCGGGACTGTTGACTACGAGCAGTACGTC. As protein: CASSSSPGTVDYEQYV.

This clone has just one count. The CDR3 nucleotides are TGCAGCGTTGTCAGGGGAAGACTAGCGGGAGACACAGATACGCAGTATTTT. Translated, it gives CSVVRGRLAGDTDTQYF. The V call is TRBV29-1, the J call TRBJ2-3, with 12 bases lining up with TRBD2. V lost 4 bases, J lost 2 bases, and 10 bases stayed unmatched. The CDR3 consists of 17 residues. Germline values: CDR1 SQVTM, CDR2 ANQGSEA.